This T cell receptor beta chain was profiled in a study of ipilimumab plus nivolumab after autologous stem cell transplantation. Overall study results and limits: Authors suggest TCR repertoire, Treg phenotype and gut microbiota support further study.

The germline CDR1 and CDR2 sequences are MNHEY and SVGAGI. The CDR3 totals 13 residues. V was pared by 8 bases and J by 3 bases, with 7 bases of the junction left unmatched. Of note for this clone: Its antigen remains unknown.

Profiling relied on immunoSEQ multiplex PCR, and the TCRdb table lists in-frame clones only, not all of them. The sample carries some 45,000 clones, roughly 84% recorded once. The chain links TRBV6-5 to TRBJ2-7; 7 bases are shared with TRBD2. The starting material was PBMCs, obtained in a trial of ipilimumab plus nivolumab as post-transplant consolidation. The sequence derives from a male donor with multiple myeloma. CDR3 loop: CASGTAGDYEQYF. Here the CDR3 DNA reads TGTGCCAGCGGTACGGCGGGGGACTACGAGCAGTACTTC.